The present TCR beta chain was sequenced within a study of T cell responses to AZD1222 COVID-19 vaccine. Overall study results and limits: Among those given AZD1222, only five to seven were seropositive at baseline. No day 14 peak samples; only post-peak repertoires were characterized. There were mostly white British donors and more females than males, and clonal diversity was possibly underestimated.

The assay was immunoSEQ multiplex PCR, and TCRdb's table has in-frame clones only and misses some. This table holds about 110,000 clones, roughly 91% found once. V gave up 4 bases and J gave up 5 bases, with 11 bases separating them. This CDR3 contains 13 residues. Germline V CDR1 and CDR2: SGHVS, FQNEAQ. For this clone: The target antigen is unknown.

Samples with a second dose at about 4 or about 12 weeks were pooled together. The chain uses TRBV7-8 and TRBJ2-5; D might be TRBD1 (6 bases). The receptor comes from an adult who received the AZD1222 COVID-19 vaccine. The specimen comprised peripheral blood, sampled 28 days after the second AZD1222 dose. The CDR3 DNA sequence: TGTGCCAGCAGCTCCTACAGGGTTGAGACCCAGTACTTC. Its protein is CASSSYRVETQYF.